This T cell receptor (beta chain) stems from a study of blood T cell repertoires in COVID-19. Looking at the study overall: COVID-19 samples collected from the United States, Italy and Spain covered acute and convalescent phases. From T cells, B-cell-depleted T cells, or PBMCs came the material, which was cDNA or gDNA.

Germline assignment: CDR1 MNHEY and CDR2 SMNVEV (reference sequence). There are 13 residues in the CDR3. V shed 8 bases and J shed 0 bases, with 8 bases lying between them. In the source study's methods: Cell counts per sample came from amplifying reference gene primers. Some clones are missing from TCRdb's copy, which holds only in-frame ones; the method was immunoSEQ multiplex PCR. V, J and clone size derive from that table, while D and trimming were established from the DNA sequence. The sample lists approximately 100,000 clones; around 89% were seen once. This chain uses TRBV27 with TRBJ1-3; TRBD1 might be the D (6 bases). The material sequenced was peripheral blood. This sequence was found in a human donor with acute or convalescent COVID-19. The donor label of this sample is uncertain. The CDR3 DNA reads as TGTGCCAGCTCCAGGGGCTCTGGAAACACCATATATTTT. Translation: CASSRGSGNTIYF.